This T cell receptor (beta chain) was obtained from a study of T cells after yellow fever vaccination. General study points: Weaker, the secondary response peaked sooner, at day 5 versus 15.

This CDR3 contains 14 residues. Germline CDR1 reads LNHDA; CDR2 reads SQIVND (reference sequence). V was trimmed by 7 bases and J by 1 base, leaving 13 bases between them. A note on this clonotype: Its antigen remains unknown.

MiXCR was run by TCRdb on the 5' RACE reads, yielding one entry per CDR3 protein. The repertoire consists of fewer than 400,000 distinct CDR3 sequences, with about 11% occurring once and the leading ten covering approximately 3.3%. The material was CD4+ T cells sorted from PBMCs, obtained 45 days after the yellow fever booster vaccination. The chain has TRBV19 and TRBJ1-2, with D unresolved. This receptor was taken from a man in his late teens or twenties who received the YFV17D yellow fever vaccine. CDR3 nucleotide sequence: TGTGCCAGTACCGTACCAGGCGTTAACTATGGCTACACCTTC. Amino acid sequence: CASTVPGVNYGYTF.